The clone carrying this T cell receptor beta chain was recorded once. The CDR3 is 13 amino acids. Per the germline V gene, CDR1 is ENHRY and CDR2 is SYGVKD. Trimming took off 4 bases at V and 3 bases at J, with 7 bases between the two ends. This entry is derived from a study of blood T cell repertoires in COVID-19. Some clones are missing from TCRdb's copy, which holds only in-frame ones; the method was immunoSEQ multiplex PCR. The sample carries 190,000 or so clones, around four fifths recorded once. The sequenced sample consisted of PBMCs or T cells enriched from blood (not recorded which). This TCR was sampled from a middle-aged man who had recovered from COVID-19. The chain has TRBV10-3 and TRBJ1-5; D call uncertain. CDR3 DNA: TGTGCCATCAGTGGCCAGGACAATCAGCCCCAGCATTTT. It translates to CAISGQDNQPQHF.